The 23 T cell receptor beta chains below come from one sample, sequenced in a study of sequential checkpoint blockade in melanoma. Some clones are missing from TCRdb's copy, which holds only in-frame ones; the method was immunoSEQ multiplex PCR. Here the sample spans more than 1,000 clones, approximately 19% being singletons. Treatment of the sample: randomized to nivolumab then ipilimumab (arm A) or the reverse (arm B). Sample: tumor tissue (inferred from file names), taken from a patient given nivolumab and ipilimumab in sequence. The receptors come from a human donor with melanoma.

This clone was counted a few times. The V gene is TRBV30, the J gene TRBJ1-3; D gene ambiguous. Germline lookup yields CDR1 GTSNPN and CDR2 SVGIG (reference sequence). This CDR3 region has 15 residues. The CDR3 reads CASLSPQFSGNTIYF. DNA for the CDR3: TGTGCTTCCCTCTCCCCACAGTTCTCTGGAAACACCATATATTTT. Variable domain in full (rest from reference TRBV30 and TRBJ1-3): SQTIHQWPATLVQPVGSPLSLECTVEGTSNPNLYWYRQAAGRGLQLLFYSVGIGQISSEVPQNLSASRPQDRQFILSSKKLLLSDSGFYLCASLSPQFSGNTIYFGEGSWLTVV.

CDR3 in amino acids: CASSPPSKRVGTEAFF. CDR3 in DNA: TGTGCCAGCTCACCACCCTCCAAGCGGGTTGGCACTGAAGCTTTCTTT. V gene TRBV18 combines with J gene TRBJ1-1; D not resolved. Germline assignment: CDR1 KGHSH and CDR2 LQKENI. The CDR3 runs 16 residues. V shed 0 bases and J shed 4 bases, with 15 bases lying between them.

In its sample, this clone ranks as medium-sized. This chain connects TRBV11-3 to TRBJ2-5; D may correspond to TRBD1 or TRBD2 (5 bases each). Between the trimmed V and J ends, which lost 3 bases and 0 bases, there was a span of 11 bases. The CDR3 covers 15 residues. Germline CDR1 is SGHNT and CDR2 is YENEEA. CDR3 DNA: TGTGCCAGCAGCTTTGGGGGAAGGTACCAAGAGACCCAGTACTTC. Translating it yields CASSFGGRYQETQYF. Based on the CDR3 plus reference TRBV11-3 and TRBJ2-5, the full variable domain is EAGVVQSPRYKIIEKKQPVAFWCNPISGHNTLYWYLQNLGQGPELLIRYENEEAVDDSQLPKDRFSAERLKGVDSTLKIQPAELGDSAVYLCASSFGGRYQETQYFGPGTRLLVL.

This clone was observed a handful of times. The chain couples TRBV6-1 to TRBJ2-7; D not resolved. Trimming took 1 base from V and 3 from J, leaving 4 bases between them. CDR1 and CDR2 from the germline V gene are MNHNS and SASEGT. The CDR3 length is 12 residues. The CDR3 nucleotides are TGTGCCAGCAGTGAAGGCAACTACGAGCAGTACTTC. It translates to CASSEGNYEQYF.

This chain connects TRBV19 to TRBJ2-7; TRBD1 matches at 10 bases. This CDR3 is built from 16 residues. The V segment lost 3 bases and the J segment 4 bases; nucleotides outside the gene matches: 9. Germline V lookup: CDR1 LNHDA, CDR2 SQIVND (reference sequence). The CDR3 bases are TGTGCCAGTAGTATGCTGGGACAGGGGACGGGATACGAGCAGTACTTC. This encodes CASSMLGQGTGYEQYF.

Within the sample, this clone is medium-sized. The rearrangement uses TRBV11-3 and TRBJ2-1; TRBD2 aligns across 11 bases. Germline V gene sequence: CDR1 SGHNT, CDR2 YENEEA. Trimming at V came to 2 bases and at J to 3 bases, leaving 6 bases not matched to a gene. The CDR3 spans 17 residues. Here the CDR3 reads CASSLSSGRILYNEQFF. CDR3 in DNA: TGTGCCAGCAGCTTATCTAGCGGGAGGATTCTCTACAATGAGCAGTTCTTC.

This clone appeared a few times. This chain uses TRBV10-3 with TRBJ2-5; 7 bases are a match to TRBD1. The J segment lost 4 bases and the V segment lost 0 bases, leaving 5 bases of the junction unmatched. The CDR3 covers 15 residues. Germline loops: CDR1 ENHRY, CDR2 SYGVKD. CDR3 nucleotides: TGTGCCATCAGTGAGTCGAGGGGGACAGTAGAGACCCAGTACTTC. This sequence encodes CAISESRGTVETQYF.

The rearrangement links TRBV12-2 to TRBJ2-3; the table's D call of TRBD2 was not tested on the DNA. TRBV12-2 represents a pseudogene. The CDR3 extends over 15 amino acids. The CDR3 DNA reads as TGTGCCACTCTGGACGGACTAGCGGGAGCAGATACGCAGTATTTT. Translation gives CATLDGLAGADTQYF.

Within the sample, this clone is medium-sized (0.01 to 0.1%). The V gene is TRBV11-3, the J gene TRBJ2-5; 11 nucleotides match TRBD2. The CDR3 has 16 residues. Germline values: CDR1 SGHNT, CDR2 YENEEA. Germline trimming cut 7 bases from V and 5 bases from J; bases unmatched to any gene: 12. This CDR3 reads CASTLGASGGMETQYF. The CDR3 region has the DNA TGTGCCAGCACCCTTGGGGCTAGCGGGGGGATGGAGACCCAGTACTTC.

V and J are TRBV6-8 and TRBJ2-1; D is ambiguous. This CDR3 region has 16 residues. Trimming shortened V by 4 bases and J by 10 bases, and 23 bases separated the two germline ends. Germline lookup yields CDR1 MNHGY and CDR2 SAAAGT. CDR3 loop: CASSFTSAQGPGEQFF. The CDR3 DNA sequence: TGTGCCAGCAGTTTTACTTCCGCACAAGGGCCCGGAGAGCAGTTCTTC.

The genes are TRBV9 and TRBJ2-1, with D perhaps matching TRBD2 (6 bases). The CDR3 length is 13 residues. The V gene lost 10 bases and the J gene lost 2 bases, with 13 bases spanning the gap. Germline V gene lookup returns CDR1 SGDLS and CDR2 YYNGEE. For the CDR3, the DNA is TGTGCCGGGACCGGGACTCCCTACAATGAGCAGTTCTTC. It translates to CAGTGTPYNEQFF.

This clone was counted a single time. Here the CDR3 DNA reads TGTGCCAGTACCCCGGGAGGGGACTACAATGAGCAGTTCTTC. Protein product: CASTPGGDYNEQFF. The V gene is TRBV19, the J gene TRBJ2-1; 8 bases agree with TRBD2. The CDR3 is made up of 14 amino acids. Germline V gene data show CDR1 as LNHDA and CDR2 as SQIVND (reference sequence). V trimming: 7 bases; J trimming: 3 bases; junction bases outside the gene matches: 5.

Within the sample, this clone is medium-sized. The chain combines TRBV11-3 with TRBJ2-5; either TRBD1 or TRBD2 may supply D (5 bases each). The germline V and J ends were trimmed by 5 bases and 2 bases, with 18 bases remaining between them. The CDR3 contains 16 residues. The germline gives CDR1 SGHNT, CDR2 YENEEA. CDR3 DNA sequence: TGTGCCAGCAGCAATCACGGGGCCGAGGGGCAAGAGACCCAGTACTTC. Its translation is CASSNHGAEGQETQYF. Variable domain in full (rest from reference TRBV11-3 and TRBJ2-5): EAGVVQSPRYKIIEKKQPVAFWCNPISGHNTLYWYLQNLGQGPELLIRYENEEAVDDSQLPKDRFSAERLKGVDSTLKIQPAELGDSAVYLCASSNHGAEGQETQYFGPGTRLLVL.

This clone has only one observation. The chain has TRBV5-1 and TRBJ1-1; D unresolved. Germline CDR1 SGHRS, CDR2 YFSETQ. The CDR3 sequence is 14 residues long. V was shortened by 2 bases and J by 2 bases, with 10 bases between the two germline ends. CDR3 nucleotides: TGCGCCAGCAGCTTCCCAGGTGGCAACACTGAAGCTTTCTTT. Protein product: CASSFPGGNTEAFF.

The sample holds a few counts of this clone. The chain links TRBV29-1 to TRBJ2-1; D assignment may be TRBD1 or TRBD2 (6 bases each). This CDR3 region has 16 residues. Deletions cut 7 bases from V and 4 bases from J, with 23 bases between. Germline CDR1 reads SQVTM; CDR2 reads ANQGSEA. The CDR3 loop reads CSATTVSRGLYNEQFF. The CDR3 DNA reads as TGCAGCGCCACAACGGTTTCACGGGGGCTTTACAATGAGCAGTTCTTC.

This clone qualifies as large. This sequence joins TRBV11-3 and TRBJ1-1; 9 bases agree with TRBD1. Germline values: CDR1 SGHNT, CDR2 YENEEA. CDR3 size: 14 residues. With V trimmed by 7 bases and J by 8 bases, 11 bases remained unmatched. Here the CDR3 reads CASIRTGGAGEAFF. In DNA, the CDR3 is TGTGCCAGCATCAGAACAGGGGGCGCGGGGGAAGCTTTCTTT.

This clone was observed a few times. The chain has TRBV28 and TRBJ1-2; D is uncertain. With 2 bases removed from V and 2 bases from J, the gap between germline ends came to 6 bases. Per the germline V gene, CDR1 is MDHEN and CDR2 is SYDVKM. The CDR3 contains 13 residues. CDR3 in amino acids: CASSLGFNYGYTF. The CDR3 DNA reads TGTGCCAGCAGTTTAGGTTTCAACTATGGCTACACCTTC.

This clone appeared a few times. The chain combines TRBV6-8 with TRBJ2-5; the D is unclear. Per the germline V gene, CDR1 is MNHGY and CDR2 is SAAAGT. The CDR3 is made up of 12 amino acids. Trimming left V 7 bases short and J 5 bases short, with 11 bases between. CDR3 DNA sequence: TGTGCCAGCAACGACCCAAGGGAGACCCAGTACTTC. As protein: CASNDPRETQYF.

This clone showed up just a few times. The chain's CDR3 is CASTPSTSGALNTQYF. CDR3 DNA sequence: TGTGCCAGCACCCCCAGCACTAGCGGGGCCCTAAATACGCAGTATTTT. This chain uses TRBV6-8 with TRBJ2-3; 10 bases are a match to TRBD2. The V gene's germline CDR1 is MNHGY and CDR2 SAAAGT. The CDR3 covers 16 residues. V shed 7 bases, J shed 7 bases, and the junction held 14 bases outside the gene matches.

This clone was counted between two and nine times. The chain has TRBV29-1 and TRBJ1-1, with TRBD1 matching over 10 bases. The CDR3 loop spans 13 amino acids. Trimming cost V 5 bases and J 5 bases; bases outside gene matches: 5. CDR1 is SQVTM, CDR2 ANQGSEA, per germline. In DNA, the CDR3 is TGCAGCGTTCATTGGGGACAGGGGACTGAAGCTTTCTTT. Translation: CSVHWGQGTEAFF.

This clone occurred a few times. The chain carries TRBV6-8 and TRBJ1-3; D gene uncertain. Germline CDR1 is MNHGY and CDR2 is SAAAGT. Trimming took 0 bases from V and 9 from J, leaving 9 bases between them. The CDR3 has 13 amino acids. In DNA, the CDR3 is TGTGCCAGCAGTTACTCGACGGTGGGCACCATATATTTT. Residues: CASSYSTVGTIYF.

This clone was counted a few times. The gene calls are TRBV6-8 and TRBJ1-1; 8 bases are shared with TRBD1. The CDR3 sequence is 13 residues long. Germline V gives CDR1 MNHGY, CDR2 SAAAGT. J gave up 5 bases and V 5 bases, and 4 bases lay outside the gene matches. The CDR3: CASSVTGATEAFF. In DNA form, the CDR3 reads TGTGCCAGCAGTGTGACAGGGGCTACTGAAGCTTTCTTT.

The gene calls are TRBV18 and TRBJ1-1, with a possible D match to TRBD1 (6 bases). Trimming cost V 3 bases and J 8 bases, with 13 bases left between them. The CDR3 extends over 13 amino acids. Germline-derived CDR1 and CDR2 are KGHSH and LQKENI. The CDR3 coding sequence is TGTGCCAGCTCACCCCGGGCCGACAGGGAAGCTTTCTTT. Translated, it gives CASSPRADREAFF.